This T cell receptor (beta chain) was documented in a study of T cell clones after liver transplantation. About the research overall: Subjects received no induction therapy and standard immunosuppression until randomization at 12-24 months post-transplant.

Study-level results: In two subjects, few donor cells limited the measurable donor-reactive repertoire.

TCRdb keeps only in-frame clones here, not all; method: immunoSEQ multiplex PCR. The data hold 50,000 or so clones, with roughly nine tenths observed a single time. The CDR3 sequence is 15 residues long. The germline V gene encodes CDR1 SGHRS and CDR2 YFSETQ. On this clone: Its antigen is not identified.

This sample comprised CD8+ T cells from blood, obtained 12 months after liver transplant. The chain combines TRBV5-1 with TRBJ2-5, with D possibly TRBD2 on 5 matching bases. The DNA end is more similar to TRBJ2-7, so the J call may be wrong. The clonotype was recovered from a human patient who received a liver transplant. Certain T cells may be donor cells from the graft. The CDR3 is CASSLARGRAYEQYF. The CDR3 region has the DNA TGCGCCAGCAGCTTGGCACGGGGTAGGGCCTACGAGCAGTACTTC.